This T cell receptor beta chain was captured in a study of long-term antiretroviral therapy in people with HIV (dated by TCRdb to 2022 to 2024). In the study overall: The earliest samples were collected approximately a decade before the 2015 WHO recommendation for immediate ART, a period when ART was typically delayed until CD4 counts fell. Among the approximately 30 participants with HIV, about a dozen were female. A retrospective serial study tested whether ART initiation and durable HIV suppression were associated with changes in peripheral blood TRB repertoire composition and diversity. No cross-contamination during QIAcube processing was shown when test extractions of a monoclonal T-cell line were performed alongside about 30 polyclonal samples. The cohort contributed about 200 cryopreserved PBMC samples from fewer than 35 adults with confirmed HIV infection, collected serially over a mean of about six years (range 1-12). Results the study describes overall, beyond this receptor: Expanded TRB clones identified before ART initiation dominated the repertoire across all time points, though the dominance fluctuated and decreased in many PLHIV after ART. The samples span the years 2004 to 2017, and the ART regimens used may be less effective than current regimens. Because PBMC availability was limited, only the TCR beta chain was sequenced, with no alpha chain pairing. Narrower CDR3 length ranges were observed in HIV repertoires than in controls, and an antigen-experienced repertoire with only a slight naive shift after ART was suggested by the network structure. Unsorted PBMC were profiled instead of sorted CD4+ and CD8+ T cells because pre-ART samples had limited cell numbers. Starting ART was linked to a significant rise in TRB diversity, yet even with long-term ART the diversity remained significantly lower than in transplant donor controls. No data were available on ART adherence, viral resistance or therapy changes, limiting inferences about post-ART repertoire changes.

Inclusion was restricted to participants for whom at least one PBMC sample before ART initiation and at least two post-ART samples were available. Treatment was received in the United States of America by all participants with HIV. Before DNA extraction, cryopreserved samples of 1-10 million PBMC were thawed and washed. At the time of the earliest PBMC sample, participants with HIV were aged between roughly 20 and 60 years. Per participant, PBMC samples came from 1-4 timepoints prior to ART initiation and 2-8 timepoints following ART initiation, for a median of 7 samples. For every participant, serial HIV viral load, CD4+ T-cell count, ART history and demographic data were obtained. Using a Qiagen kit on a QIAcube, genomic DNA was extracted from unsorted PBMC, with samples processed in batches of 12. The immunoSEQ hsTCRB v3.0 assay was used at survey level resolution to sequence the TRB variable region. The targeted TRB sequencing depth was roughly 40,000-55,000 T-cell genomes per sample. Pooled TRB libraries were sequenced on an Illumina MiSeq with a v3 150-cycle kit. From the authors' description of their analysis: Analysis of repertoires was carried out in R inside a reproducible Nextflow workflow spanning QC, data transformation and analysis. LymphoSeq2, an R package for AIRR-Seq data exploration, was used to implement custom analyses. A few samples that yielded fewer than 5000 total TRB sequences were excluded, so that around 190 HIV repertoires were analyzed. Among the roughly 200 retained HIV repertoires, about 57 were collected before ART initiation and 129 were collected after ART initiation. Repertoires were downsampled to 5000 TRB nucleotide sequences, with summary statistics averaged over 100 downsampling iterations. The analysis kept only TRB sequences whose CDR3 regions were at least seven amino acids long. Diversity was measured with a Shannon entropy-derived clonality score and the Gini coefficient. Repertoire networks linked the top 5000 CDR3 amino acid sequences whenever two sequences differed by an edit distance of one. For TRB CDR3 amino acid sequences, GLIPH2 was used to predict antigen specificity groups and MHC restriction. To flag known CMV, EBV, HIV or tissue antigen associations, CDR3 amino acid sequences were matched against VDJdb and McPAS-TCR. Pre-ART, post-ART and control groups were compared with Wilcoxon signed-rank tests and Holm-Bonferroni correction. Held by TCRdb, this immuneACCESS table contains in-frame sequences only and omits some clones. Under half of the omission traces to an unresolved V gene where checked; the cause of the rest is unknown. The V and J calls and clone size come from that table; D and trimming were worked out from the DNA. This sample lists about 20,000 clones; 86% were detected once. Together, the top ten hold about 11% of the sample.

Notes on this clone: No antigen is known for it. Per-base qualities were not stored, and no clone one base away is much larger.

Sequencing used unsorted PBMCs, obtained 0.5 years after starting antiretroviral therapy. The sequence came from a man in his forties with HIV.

CDR3 loop: CASSAATGVDPQHF. Here is the DNA: TGTGCCAGCAGCGCGGCGACAGGGGTTGATCCCCAGCATTTT. The chain joins TRBV7-8 to TRBJ1-5; TRBD1 lines up with 8 middle nucleotides. Per the germline V gene, SGHVS is the CDR1 and FQNEAQ is the CDR2. Taken from cysteine to phenylalanine, the CDR3 has 14 residues. Kept here is only the CDR3 DNA, which spans 42 bases and is read in frame from base 1. Trimming takes 5 bases off V and 10 bases off J; junction bases not matched to a gene: 10. The full variable domain, completed from the reference TRBV7-8 and TRBJ1-5 proteins outside the CDR3, reads GAGVSQSPRYKVAKRGQDVALRCDPISGHVSLFWYQQALGQGPEFLTYFQNEAQLDKSGLPSDRFFAERPEGSVSTLKIQRTQQEDSAVYLCASSAATGVDPQHFGDGTRLSIL.